This entry lists 13 T cell receptor beta chains sequenced from one sample in a study of early T cells in non-severe SARS-CoV-2 infection. One entry per CDR3 protein, called by TCRdb with MiXCR from the 5' RACE reads. The sample holds over 45,000 distinct CDR3 sequences; less than 15% are singletons and the top ten take over 4%. The sequences come from whole blood, collected at baseline. These receptors were taken from an adult who was a healthcare worker with PCR-confirmed SARS-CoV-2 infection or an uninfected control (not recorded which).

This clonotype showed up many times. This chain connects TRBV5-1 to TRBJ2-1; 8 bases fit TRBD1. This CDR3 contains 14 residues. The J segment lost 8 bases and the V segment lost 0 bases, leaving 4 bases of the junction unmatched. Germline V gene sequence: CDR1 SGHRS, CDR2 YFSETQ. This chain's CDR3 is CASSLEQGVHEQFF. For the CDR3, the DNA is TGCGCCAGCAGCTTGGAACAGGGGGTGCATGAGCAGTTCTTC.

The chain is built from TRBV12-3 or TRBV12-4 and TRBJ1-4; D perhaps matches TRBD1 (5 bases). Trimming took off 2 bases at V and 7 bases at J, with 11 bases between the two ends. CDR3 length: 14 residues. DNA of the CDR3: TGTGCCAGCAGTTTAAGGGGAGGCTCTGAAAAACTGTTTTTT. It yields the protein CASSLRGGSEKLFF.

This clonotype was recorded a few times. The gene calls are TRBV3-1 and TRBJ1-6; no definite D call. Trimming took off 8 bases at V and 10 bases at J, with 12 bases between the two ends. Germline V gene lookup returns CDR1 LGHDT and CDR2 YNNKEL (reference sequence). The CDR3 covers 12 residues. CDR3 DNA: TGTGCCAGCGGCTCCTGGAGCTCACCCCTCCACTTT. It translates to CASGSWSSPLHF.

The chain combines TRBV7-9 with TRBJ2-7; TRBD1 is a possible D gene (5 bases). Trimming removed 5 bases at V and 3 bases at J, with 11 bases between. This CDR3 comprises 13 residues. The germline V gene encodes CDR1 SEHNR and CDR2 FQNEAQ (reference sequence). As DNA, the CDR3 is TGTGCCAGCAGCCAGGGTCAGGTCTACGAGCAGTACTTC. Translating it yields CASSQGQVYEQYF.

This clonotype was recorded many times. The V and J genes are TRBV20-1 and TRBJ2-1; 13 bases match TRBD2. Per germline, CDR1 DFQATT and CDR2 SNEGSKA (reference sequence). The CDR3 extends over 15 amino acids. With V trimmed by 3 bases and J by 6 bases, 5 bases remained unmatched. The CDR3 sequence: CSARGLAGNGNEQFF. The CDR3 nucleotides are TGCAGTGCTAGGGGACTAGCGGGGAATGGCAATGAGCAGTTCTTC.

In its sample, this clonotype was seen many times. The chain combines TRBV18 with TRBJ2-6, with TRBD1 matching 10 bases. The CDR3 has 19 residues. After removal of 6 bases from V and 0 bases from J, the junction contained 11 bases not matched to a gene. Germline CDR1 KGHSH, CDR2 LQKENI. The DNA for the CDR3 is TGTGCCAGCTCCCTCCGGGACAGGGGCACAGTCTCTGGGGCCAACGTCCTGACTTTC. Translation: CASSLRDRGTVSGANVLTF.

This clonotype came up many times. The chain carries TRBV5-5 and TRBJ2-2; 9 positions agree with TRBD1. In germline, CDR1 is SGHKS, CDR2 YYEKEE (reference sequence). V dropped 3 bases and J dropped 3; count of bases not matched to a gene: 3. This CDR3 region has 15 residues. In DNA form, the CDR3 reads TGTGCCAGCAGCTGGGACAGGGCGGACACCGGGGAGCTGTTTTTT. It codes for CASSWDRADTGELFF.

This clonotype was counted a few times. The gene calls are TRBV9 and TRBJ2-3; 8 bases align to TRBD2. This CDR3 spans 16 amino acids. Trimming took 4 bases from V and 4 from J; bases not matched to a gene: 11. Germline loops: CDR1 SGDLS, CDR2 YYNGEE. The CDR3 sequence: CASSPLGTSSADTQYF. DNA for the CDR3: TGTGCCAGCAGCCCTCTAGGGACTAGTAGCGCAGATACGCAGTATTTT.

Only a few counts were recorded for this clonotype. This chain connects TRBV20-1 to TRBJ2-1; tentative D call: TRBD1 (5 bases). The CDR3 totals 12 residues. V dropped 2 bases and J dropped 8 bases, with 10 bases sitting between them. In germline, CDR1 is DFQATT, CDR2 SNEGSKA (reference sequence). The chain's CDR3 is CSARTGYDEQFF. Written as DNA, the CDR3 is TGCAGTGCTAGAACAGGTTATGATGAGCAGTTCTTC.

V usage is TRBV30 and J usage is TRBJ1-5; the D gene is possibly TRBD1 (5 bases). V was cut by 0 bases and J by 4 bases, with 10 bases left in between. This CDR3 has 14 residues. Germline-derived CDR1 and CDR2 are GTSNPN and SVGIG (reference sequence). CDR3 nucleotide sequence: TGTGCCTGGAGTGTACCGGGGGGAAATCAGCCCCAGCATTTT. Residues: CAWSVPGGNQPQHF.

This clonotype showed up many times. The V and J genes are TRBV5-1 and TRBJ2-7; weak D call: TRBD2 (5 bases). The CDR3 has 14 residues. V was trimmed by 3 bases and J by 0 bases, leaving 10 bases between them. CDR1 is SGHRS and CDR2 is YFSETQ in the germline V gene. For the CDR3, the DNA is TGCGCCAGCAGCTGGTTAGCGATCTCCTACGAGCAGTACTTC. Protein product: CASSWLAISYEQYF.

This clonotype was picked up many times. The chain carries TRBV18 and TRBJ1-1, with D possibly being TRBD1 (5 bases). Germline CDR1 KGHSH, CDR2 LQKENI. There are 16 residues in the CDR3. V lost 4 bases and J 0 bases, leaving 15 bases between the germline ends. The CDR3 coding sequence is TGTGCCAGCTCACAGAACCTACAGGACATGAACACTGAAGCTTTCTTT. Amino acid sequence: CASSQNLQDMNTEAFF.

The genes are TRBV13 and TRBJ1-4; 10 positions agree with TRBD1. Looked up from germline, CDR1 is PRHDT and CDR2 is FYEKMQ (reference sequence). This CDR3 is built from 16 residues. After removal of 3 bases from V and 6 bases from J, the junction contained 7 bases not matched to a gene. The CDR3 loop is CASSFLRQGADEKLFF. The DNA of the CDR3 is TGTGCCAGCAGCTTCCTACGACAGGGGGCAGATGAAAAACTGTTTTTT.